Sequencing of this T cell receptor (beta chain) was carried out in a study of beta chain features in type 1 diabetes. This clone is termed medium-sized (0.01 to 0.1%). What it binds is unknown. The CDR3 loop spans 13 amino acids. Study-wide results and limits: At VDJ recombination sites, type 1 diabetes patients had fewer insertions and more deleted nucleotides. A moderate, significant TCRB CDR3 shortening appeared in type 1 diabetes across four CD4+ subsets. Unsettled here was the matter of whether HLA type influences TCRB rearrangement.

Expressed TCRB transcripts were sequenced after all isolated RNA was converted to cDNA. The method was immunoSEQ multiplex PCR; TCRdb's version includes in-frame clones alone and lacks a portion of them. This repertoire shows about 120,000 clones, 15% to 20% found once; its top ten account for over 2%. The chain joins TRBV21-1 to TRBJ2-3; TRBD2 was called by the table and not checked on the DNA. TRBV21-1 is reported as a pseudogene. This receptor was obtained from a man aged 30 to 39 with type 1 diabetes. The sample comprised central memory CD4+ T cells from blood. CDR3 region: CASNPARRGTQYF. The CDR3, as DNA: TGTGCCAGCAACCCCGCACGACGAGGTACGCAGTATTTT.